This entry lists 16 T cell receptor beta chains sequenced from one sample in a study of shared clonotypes between healthy human individuals. Profiled with immunoSEQ multiplex PCR; TCRdb holds only in-frame clones, not every one. The sample lists 630,000 or so clones; 95% to 98% were seen once. Terminally differentiated effector memory CD45RA+ cells were left out of the naive CD8 fraction, which was CD45RO-negative and positively selected for CCR7. Source material: naive CD8+ T cells sorted from blood. The origin of the receptors is a man aged 25-40 years in good health.

The chain carries TRBV9 and TRBJ2-7; weak D call: TRBD1 (6 bases). The ends were cut back, 4 bases at V and 6 bases at J, with 20 bases in the middle. Germline V CDR1 and CDR2: SGDLS, YYNGEE. The CDR3 length is 15 residues. The CDR3 region is CASSPGDASDPEQYF. The CDR3 DNA is TGTGCCAGCAGCCCAGGGGACGCGAGCGATCCCGAGCAGTACTTC. The whole variable domain, filled in from reference TRBV9 and TRBJ2-7, reads DSGVTQTPKHLITATGQRVTLRCSPRSGDLSVYWYQQSLDQGLQFLIQYYNGEERAKGNILERFSAQQFPDLHSELNLSSLELGDSALYFCASSPGDASDPEQYFGPGTRLTVT.

J is TRBJ2-2 and V is TRBV6-1, with TRBD1 identical over 9 bases. The trim removed 7 bases at V and 5 bases at J, leaving 8 bases unmatched. This CDR3 is 15 amino acids long. Germline CDR1 and CDR2: MNHNS and SASEGT. CDR3 loop: CASITGQGWTGELFF. The CDR3 region has the DNA TGTGCCAGCATCACGGGACAGGGCTGGACCGGGGAGCTGTTTTTT.

This clone was observed once. The chain combines TRBV7-2 with TRBJ2-7; D ambiguous. CDR1 is SGHTA, CDR2 FQGNSA, per germline. V dropped 3 bases and J dropped 2 bases, with 8 bases sitting between them. CDR3 size: 13 residues. The CDR3 reads CASSFGGAYEQYF. DNA of the CDR3: TGTGCCAGCAGCTTTGGCGGCGCCTACGAGCAGTACTTC.

This clone appeared once. J is TRBJ1-5 and V is TRBV15; the match to TRBD1 covers 7 bases. The junction had 16 bases not matched to a gene; V was cut back by 5 bases and J by 6 bases. Germline-derived CDR1 and CDR2 are LNHNV and YYDKDF (reference sequence). This CDR3 spans 17 amino acids. This CDR3 reads CATSFTLWDSSLQPQHF. The CDR3 nucleotides are TGTGCCACCAGCTTTACCTTATGGGACAGCTCACTTCAGCCCCAGCATTTT.

The CDR3 sequence is CASSSRFSGRARDTQYF. DNA of the CDR3: TGTGCCAGCAGTTCGCGCTTTAGCGGGAGAGCAAGAGATACGCAGTATTTT. This chain joins TRBV27 and TRBJ2-3, with 9 bases identical to TRBD2. The V segment lost 4 bases and the J segment 5 bases; nucleotides outside the gene matches: 13. The CDR3 totals 17 residues. Looked up from germline, CDR1 is MNHEY and CDR2 is SMNVEV (reference sequence).

As concerns this clone: The sample carries other DNA sequences with the same CDR3. The V gene is TRBV2, the J gene TRBJ1-1; 8 bases line up with TRBD1. Losses at the gene ends were 5 bases for V and 5 bases for J; bases not matched to a gene: 4. The CDR3 extends over 13 amino acids. Germline V gene lookup returns CDR1 SNHLY and CDR2 FYNNEI. CDR3 in amino acids: CASSPDRGTEAFF. CDR3 sequence (DNA): TGTGCCAGCAGTCCTGACAGGGGTACTGAAGCTTTCTTT.

The chain uses TRBV11-2 and TRBJ2-7, with D maybe TRBD2 (5 bases). V was shortened by 1 base and J by 2 bases, with 18 bases between the two germline ends. The CDR3 sequence is 17 residues long. The germline CDR1 and CDR2 sequences are SGHAT and FQNNGV. This chain's CDR3 is CASSLAPLGETTYEQYF. The CDR3 bases are TGTGCCAGCAGCTTAGCTCCACTCGGGGAAACGACCTACGAGCAGTACTTC.

This clone came up once. The chain has TRBV4-1 and TRBJ2-1, with 7 bases identical to TRBD2. V lost 5 bases and J lost 8; bases outside the gene matches: 9. Germline V gene sequence: CDR1 MGHRA, CDR2 YSYEKL. CDR3 length: 14 residues. Here the CDR3 reads CASSFRGAGDEQFF. CDR3 nucleotides: TGCGCCAGCAGCTTCCGCGGGGCGGGGGATGAGCAGTTCTTC.

In this sample, this clone turned up once. V usage is TRBV10-1 and J usage is TRBJ2-7; D may be TRBD2 (5 bases). The V end lost 5 bases, the J end lost 4 bases, and 15 bases lay between the germline ends. Germline CDR1 reads WNHNN; CDR2 reads SYGVQD (reference sequence). This CDR3 region has 14 residues. CDR3 residues: CASSSPDSSYEQYF. The CDR3 DNA reads TGCGCCAGCAGTTCTCCGGACTCATCTTACGAGCAGTACTTC.

The chain carries TRBV25-1 and TRBJ2-7, with 8 nucleotides matching TRBD1. Germline assignment: CDR1 MGHDK and CDR2 SYGVNS. The CDR3 consists of 14 residues. V gave up 7 bases and J gave up 2 bases; unmatched junction bases: 7. CDR3 nucleotide sequence: TGTGCCAGCAAGGACAGGGACCGAACCTACGAGCAGTACTTC. Amino acid sequence: CASKDRDRTYEQYF.

The chain carries TRBV13 and TRBJ1-2; maybe TRBD1 (6 bases). From germline, CDR1 is PRHDT and CDR2 FYEKMQ (reference sequence). The CDR3 is 15 amino acids. Trimming pared 4 bases from V and 4 bases from J, leaving 16 bases between. CDR3 amino acids: CASSYGTGMAYGYTF. The CDR3 coding sequence is TGTGCCAGCAGCTACGGTACAGGGATGGCCTATGGCTACACCTTC.

The chain couples TRBV11-2 to TRBJ2-1, with TRBD2 identical over 12 bases. CDR3 length: 15 residues. Germline lookup yields CDR1 SGHAT and CDR2 FQNNGV. V lost 5 bases, J lost 5 bases, and 4 bases stayed unmatched. The CDR3 sequence is CASSPWTSGDNEQFF. The CDR3 DNA follows: TGTGCCAGCAGCCCCTGGACTAGCGGGGACAATGAGCAGTTCTTC.

Only one count was recorded for this clone. This chain links TRBV27 with TRBJ2-7; the D is unclear. Trimming took 3 bases from V and 2 from J, leaving 8 bases between them. Germline lookup yields CDR1 MNHEY and CDR2 SMNVEV (reference sequence). This CDR3 is built from 13 residues. As DNA, the CDR3 is TGTGCCAGCAGTTTCGCGGCGGCCTACGAGCAGTACTTC. Its protein is CASSFAAAYEQYF.

The chain recombines TRBV4-1 with TRBJ2-7; D uncertain. The CDR3 totals 14 residues. Looked up from germline, CDR1 is MGHRA and CDR2 is YSYEKL. Between the trimmed V and J ends, which lost 0 bases and 6 bases, there was a span of 12 bases. The CDR3 sequence: CASSQDSPVGEQYF. The CDR3 coding sequence is TGCGCCAGCAGCCAAGATTCCCCCGTTGGCGAGCAGTACTTC.

The rearrangement joins TRBV6-1 to TRBJ2-1; D assignment may be TRBD1 or TRBD2 (5 bases each). The V and J ends lost 3 bases and 4 bases respectively, with 16 bases between them. The CDR3 has 16 residues. Germline values: CDR1 MNHNS, CDR2 SASEGT. The CDR3 sequence is CASSEGPPGLYNEQFF. The DNA for the CDR3 is TGTGCCAGCAGTGAGGGACCGCCGGGTCTATACAATGAGCAGTTCTTC.

The chain joins TRBV10-2 to TRBJ1-4; D perhaps matches TRBD1 (5 bases). This CDR3 is built from 16 residues. The germline V gene encodes CDR1 WSHSY and CDR2 SAAADI. V shed 2 bases and J shed 0 bases, with 10 bases lying between them. The CDR3 loop is CASSEAGRATNEKLFF. The CDR3, as DNA: TGCGCCAGCAGTGAGGCAGGGAGAGCAACTAATGAAAAACTGTTTTTT.